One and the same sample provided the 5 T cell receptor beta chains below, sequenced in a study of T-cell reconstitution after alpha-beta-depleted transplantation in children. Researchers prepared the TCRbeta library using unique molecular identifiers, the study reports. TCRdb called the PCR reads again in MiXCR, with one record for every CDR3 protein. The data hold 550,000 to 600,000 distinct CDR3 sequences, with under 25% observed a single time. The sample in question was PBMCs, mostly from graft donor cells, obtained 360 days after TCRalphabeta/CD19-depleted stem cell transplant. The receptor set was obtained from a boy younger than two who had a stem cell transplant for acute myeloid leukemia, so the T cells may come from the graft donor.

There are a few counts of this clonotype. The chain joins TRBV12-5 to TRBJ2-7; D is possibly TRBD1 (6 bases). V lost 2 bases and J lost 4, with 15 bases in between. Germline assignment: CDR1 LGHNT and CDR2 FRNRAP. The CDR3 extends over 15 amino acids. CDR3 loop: CASGLHPRGWYEQYF. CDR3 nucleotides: TGTGCTAGTGGTTTGCATCCCAGGGGTTGGTACGAGCAGTACTTC.

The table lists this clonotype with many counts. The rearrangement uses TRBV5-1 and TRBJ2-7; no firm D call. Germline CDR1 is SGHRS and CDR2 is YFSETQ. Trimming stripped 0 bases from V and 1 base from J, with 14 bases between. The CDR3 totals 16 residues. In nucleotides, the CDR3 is TGCGCCAGCAGCTTGGGGAGCCGGGTCCAGTCCTACGAGCAGTACTTC. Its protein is CASSLGSRVQSYEQYF. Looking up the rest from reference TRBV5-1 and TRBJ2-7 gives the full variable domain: KAGVTQTPRYLIKTRGQQVTLSCSPISGHRSVSWYQQTPGQGLQFLFEYFSETQRNKGNFPGRFSGRQFSNSRSEMNVSTLELGDSALYLCASSLGSRVQSYEQYFGPGTRLTVT.

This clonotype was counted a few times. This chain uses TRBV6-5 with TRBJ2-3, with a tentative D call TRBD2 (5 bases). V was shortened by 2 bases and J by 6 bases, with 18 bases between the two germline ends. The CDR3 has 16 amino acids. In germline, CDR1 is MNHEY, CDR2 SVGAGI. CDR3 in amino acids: CASSYIQGPRGDTQYF. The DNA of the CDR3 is TGTGCCAGCAGTTACATTCAAGGGCCAAGAGGGGATACGCAGTATTTT.

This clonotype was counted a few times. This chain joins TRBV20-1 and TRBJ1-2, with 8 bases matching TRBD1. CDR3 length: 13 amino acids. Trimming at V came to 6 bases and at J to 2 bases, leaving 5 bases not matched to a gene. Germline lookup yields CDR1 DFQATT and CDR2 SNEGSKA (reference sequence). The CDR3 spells CSAEGQENYGYTF. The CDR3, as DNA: TGCAGTGCCGAGGGACAGGAGAACTATGGCTACACCTTC.

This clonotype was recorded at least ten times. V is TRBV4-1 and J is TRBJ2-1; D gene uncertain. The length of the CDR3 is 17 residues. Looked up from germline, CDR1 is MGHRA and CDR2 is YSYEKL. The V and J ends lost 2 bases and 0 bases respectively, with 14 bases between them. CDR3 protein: CASSQPTLVRSYNEQFF. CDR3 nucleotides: TGCGCCAGCAGCCAACCAACGCTAGTGCGCTCCTACAATGAGCAGTTCTTC.